Following are 32 T cell receptor beta chains from one sample sequenced in a study of T cell changes during pregnancy in multiple sclerosis. Only in-frame clones appear in the TCRdb table, and some are missing; sequencing was by immunoSEQ multiplex PCR. Among about 40,000 clones listed, around 94% were seen once. Sequenced here: peripheral blood, sampled in the third trimester of pregnancy. Source of these receptors: a female donor with multiple sclerosis, enrolled in a pregnancy study.

This clone occurred a few times. The gene calls are TRBV30 and TRBJ1-1; no clear D gene. Germline V lookup: CDR1 GTSNPN, CDR2 SVGIG (reference sequence). This CDR3 is built from 12 residues. Trimming took 3 bases from V and 2 from J, leaving 7 bases between them. CDR3: CAWSQENTEAFF. Written as DNA, the CDR3 is TGTGCCTGGAGCCAGGAAAACACTGAAGCTTTCTTT. Complete variable domain (other parts from reference TRBV30 and TRBJ1-1): SQTIHQWPATLVQPVGSPLSLECTVEGTSNPNLYWYRQAAGRGLQLLFYSVGIGQISSEVPQNLSASRPQDRQFILSSKKLLLSDSGFYLCAWSQENTEAFFGQGTRLTVV.

This sequence joins TRBV30 and TRBJ2-7, with a tentative D call TRBD2 (6 bases). The ends were cut back, 3 bases at V and 7 bases at J, with 10 bases in the middle. Looked up from germline, CDR1 is GTSNPN and CDR2 is SVGIG (reference sequence). The CDR3 length is 11 residues. CDR3 coding DNA: TGTGCCTGGAGGAGGGCGGGGGAGCAGTACTTC. Protein: CAWRRAGEQYF.

The chain uses TRBV19 and TRBJ1-5; maybe TRBD1 (5 bases). V lost 0 bases to trimming and J lost 9 bases, with 15 bases between them. Germline assignment: CDR1 LNHDA and CDR2 SQIVND (reference sequence). The CDR3 contains 15 residues. CDR3 DNA: TGTGCCAGTAGTATAGATCGTACAGGAGATACGCCCCAGCATTTT. Translated: CASSIDRTGDTPQHF.

The chain links TRBV30 to TRBJ1-1; D unclear. Germline V gene sequence: CDR1 GTSNPN, CDR2 SVGIG (reference sequence). Trimming shortened V by 4 bases and J by 0 bases, and 9 bases separated the two germline ends. This CDR3 contains 13 residues. CDR3 sequence: CAWTPGMNTEAFF. CDR3 coding DNA: TGTGCCTGGACCCCCGGGATGAACACTGAAGCTTTCTTT. Drawing the rest from reference TRBV30 and TRBJ1-1, the complete variable domain is SQTIHQWPATLVQPVGSPLSLECTVEGTSNPNLYWYRQAAGRGLQLLFYSVGIGQISSEVPQNLSASRPQDRQFILSSKKLLLSDSGFYLCAWTPGMNTEAFFGQGTRLTVV.

Only one count was recorded for this clone. CDR3: CASSQVRGSNYGYTF. The CDR3 DNA sequence: TGCGCCAGCAGCCAAGTACGGGGATCTAACTATGGCTACACCTTC. The chain joins TRBV4-3 to TRBJ1-2, with unresolved D. The CDR3 sequence is 15 residues long. The V gene lost 1 base and the J gene lost 0 bases, with 9 bases spanning the gap. Germline CDR1 is LGHNA and CDR2 is YSLEER.

The rearrangement links TRBV30 to TRBJ1-5; 10 nucleotides match TRBD1. Germline V lookup: CDR1 GTSNPN, CDR2 SVGIG (reference sequence). The V segment lost 2 bases and the J segment 7 bases; nucleotides outside the gene matches: 5. CDR3 length equals 14 residues. In DNA, the CDR3 is TGTGCCTGGAGTCAACGGGACAGGGGACAGCCCCAGCATTTT. It translates to CAWSQRDRGQPQHF.

The chain carries TRBV10-3 and TRBJ2-3; the match to TRBD2 covers 9 bases. The germline V gene has CDR1 ENHRY and CDR2 SYGVKD. This CDR3 contains 19 residues. Trimming took 3 bases from V and 5 from J; bases not matched to a gene: 18. The CDR3 DNA reads as TGTGCCATCAGTGACGCGGCGGGAGGGTTAAAATTAAATGTAGATACGCAGTATTTT. Translation gives CAISDAAGGLKLNVDTQYF.

The CDR3: CASRTGTPNEQFF. For the CDR3, the DNA is TGTGCCAGCCGTACAGGGACGCCCAATGAGCAGTTCTTC. The chain links TRBV6-1 to TRBJ2-1, with D possibly matching TRBD1 (6 bases). The CDR3 is 13 residues long. Trimming left V 8 bases short and J 6 bases short, with 14 bases between. The germline V gene encodes CDR1 MNHNS and CDR2 SASEGT.

The chain couples TRBV6-1 to TRBJ1-5; maybe TRBD1 (5 bases). The ends were cut back, 2 bases at V and 2 bases at J, with 13 bases in the middle. The CDR3 covers 16 residues. Germline CDR1 and CDR2: MNHNS and SASEGT. The CDR3: CASSEWGLFGNQPQHF. The CDR3 bases are TGTGCCAGCAGTGAATGGGGACTATTTGGCAATCAGCCCCAGCATTTT.

J is TRBJ1-4 and V is TRBV5-1, with D possibly TRBD1 on 5 matching bases. Germline V gives CDR1 SGHRS, CDR2 YFSETQ. V dropped 4 bases and J dropped 1 base, with 14 bases sitting between them. The CDR3 extends over 16 amino acids. The CDR3 loop is CASSPSRGGTNEKLFF. CDR3 DNA sequence: TGCGCCAGCAGCCCCAGCCGGGGGGGAACTAATGAAAAACTGTTTTTT.

The chain is built from TRBV7-9 and TRBJ1-3; D not certain. Per the germline V gene, CDR1 is SEHNR and CDR2 is FQNEAQ (reference sequence). The V gene lost 5 bases and the J gene lost 8 bases, with 19 bases spanning the gap. The CDR3 consists of 15 residues. The CDR3 loop is CASSVLFGRLDTIYF. The CDR3 DNA reads as TGTGCCAGCAGCGTTCTTTTTGGCCGACTGGACACCATATATTTT.

This CDR3 is CASSLTIMNTEAFF. In DNA, the CDR3 is TGTGCCAGCAGCTTGACAATCATGAACACTGAAGCTTTCTTT. The chain combines TRBV11-2 with TRBJ1-1; the D is unclear. Germline loops: CDR1 SGHAT, CDR2 FQNNGV. Trimming took off 3 bases at V and 0 bases at J, with 8 bases between the two ends. The CDR3 is made up of 14 amino acids.

The V gene is TRBV6-1, the J gene TRBJ1-4, with D maybe TRBD1 (6 bases). The CDR3 consists of 16 residues. CDR1 is MNHNS and CDR2 is SASEGT in the germline V gene. V was pared by 4 bases and J by 0 bases, with 12 bases between. The CDR3 DNA follows: TGTGCCAGCAGTGGTGACAGGTTTGCAACTAATGAAAAACTGTTTTTT. Translating gives CASSGDRFATNEKLFF.

The chain couples TRBV7-3 to TRBJ2-1; weak D call: TRBD1 (6 bases). CDR1 SGHTA and CDR2 FQGTGA come from the germline V gene. The CDR3 length is 14 residues. Trimming pared 4 bases from V and 6 bases from J, leaving 13 bases between. The CDR3 DNA reads TGTGCCAGCAGCTCCACCGTGGGGGCCAATGAGCAGTTCTTC. This translates into CASSSTVGANEQFF.

The V call is TRBV5-4, the J call TRBJ1-3; TRBD1 matches at 8 bases. V gave up 4 bases and J gave up 2 bases; unmatched junction bases: 5. CDR1 is SGHNT, CDR2 YYREEE, per germline (reference sequence). The CDR3 runs to 15 residues. The CDR3 nucleotides are TGTGCCAGCAGCCTGCAGGGGGCTACTGGAAACACCATATATTTT. As protein: CASSLQGATGNTIYF.

This clone was observed once. The chain joins TRBV28 to TRBJ1-5; D is ambiguous. The CDR3 loop spans 13 amino acids. The germline V gene has CDR1 MDHEN and CDR2 SYDVKM. V dropped 7 bases and J dropped 7 bases, with 14 bases sitting between them. The CDR3: CASTSTVIQPQHF. CDR3 DNA sequence: TGTGCCAGCACCTCAACAGTTATACAGCCCCAGCATTTT.

The chain recombines TRBV11-2 with TRBJ2-7, with TRBD1 matching over 7 bases. Germline CDR1 SGHAT, CDR2 FQNNGV. The CDR3 contains 12 residues. V gave up 4 bases and J gave up 6 bases; unmatched junction bases: 3. The CDR3 region is CASSSTGSEQYF. CDR3 in DNA: TGTGCCAGCAGCTCGACAGGGTCCGAGCAGTACTTC.

J is TRBJ2-4 and V is TRBV6-1; 8 bases map to TRBD2. The CDR3 sequence is 16 residues long. Germline lookup yields CDR1 MNHNS and CDR2 SASEGT. The J segment lost 8 bases and the V segment lost 1 base, leaving 10 bases of the junction unmatched. CDR3 sequence reads: CASSEGASPRGDIQYF. The CDR3 DNA sequence: TGTGCCAGCAGTGAAGGGGCATCCCCGCGGGGGGACATTCAGTACTTC.

The chain joins TRBV2 to TRBJ2-2; TRBD1 aligns across 8 bases. The CDR3 consists of 14 residues. The V gene end was trimmed by 6 bases and the J gene end by 4 bases; junction bases not matched to a gene: 4. The germline gives CDR1 SNHLY, CDR2 FYNNEI. The CDR3: CASRSGGGTGELFF. CDR3 in DNA: TGTGCCAGCAGATCAGGGGGCGGCACCGGGGAGCTGTTTTTT.

The V and J genes are TRBV18 and TRBJ1-2; 12 bases fit TRBD1. The length of the CDR3 is 15 residues. With V trimmed by 5 bases and J by 8 bases, 9 bases remained unmatched. Per germline, CDR1 KGHSH and CDR2 LQKENI. The CDR3 DNA sequence: TGTGCCAGCTCATCCCGGGACAGGGGGCTCGGGGGCTACACCTTC. Its protein product is CASSSRDRGLGGYTF.

The rearrangement links TRBV7-9 to TRBJ2-1, with 10 bases fitting TRBD1. Germline V gene data show CDR1 as SEHNR and CDR2 as FQNEAQ (reference sequence). The CDR3 is made up of 16 amino acids. J lost 6 bases, V lost 6 bases, and 11 bases had no gene match. The CDR3 DNA reads TGTGCCAGCAGTTCTCAGACAGGGGGCTTCAGCAATGAGCAGTTCTTC. Amino acids: CASSSQTGGFSNEQFF. The whole variable domain, remainder taken from reference TRBV7-9 and TRBJ2-1, is DTGVSQNPRHKITKRGQNVTFRCDPISEHNRLYWYRQTLGQGPEFLTYFQNEAQLEKSRLLSDRFSAERPKGSFSTLEIQRTEQGDSAMYLCASSSQTGGFSNEQFFGPGTRLTVL.

The chain couples TRBV28 to TRBJ2-1, with TRBD1 matching over 8 bases. The length of the CDR3 is 15 residues. Trimming cost V 4 bases and J 5 bases; bases outside gene matches: 7. The V gene's germline CDR1 is MDHEN and CDR2 SYDVKM. The DNA of the CDR3 is TGTGCCAGCAGTTCCCAATCGGACAGGGACAATGAGCAGTTCTTC. Translated, it gives CASSSQSDRDNEQFF.

The chain is built from TRBV6-1 and TRBJ2-1, with D possibly being TRBD1 (6 bases). Germline-derived CDR1 and CDR2 are MNHNS and SASEGT. V lost 10 bases, J lost 8 bases, and 18 bases lay in between. The CDR3 consists of 13 residues. This CDR3 reads CAIDRQGFYEQFF. CDR3 nucleotides: TGTGCCATCGATCGGCAGGGGTTCTATGAGCAGTTCTTC.

The chain carries TRBV7-6 and TRBJ2-1, with 12 bases that match TRBD2. Germline CDR1 reads SGHVS; CDR2 reads FNYEAQ. The CDR3 consists of 15 residues. V dropped 6 bases and J dropped 6; count of bases not matched to a gene: 6. CDR3 nucleotides: TGTGCCAGCAGTCCAACGACTAGCGGGGGCAATGAGCAGTTCTTC. It is translated as CASSPTTSGGNEQFF. Complete variable domain (other parts from reference TRBV7-6 and TRBJ2-1): GAGVSQSPRYKVTKRGQDVALRCDPISGHVSLYWYRQALGQGPEFLTYFNYEAQQDKSGLPNDRFSAERPEGSISTLTIQRTEQRDSAMYRCASSPTTSGGNEQFFGPGTRLTVL.

V and J are TRBV7-7 and TRBJ2-1; 10 bases map to TRBD2. The length of the CDR3 is 16 residues. Per germline, CDR1 SSHAT and CDR2 FNYEAQ (reference sequence). With V trimmed by 5 bases and J by 5 bases, 9 bases remained unmatched. The CDR3 loop reads CASSPTSLAGDNEQFF. Written as DNA, the CDR3 is TGTGCCAGCAGCCCCACGAGTCTAGCGGGGGACAATGAGCAGTTCTTC.

The chain employs TRBV18 and TRBJ1-2, with D possibly TRBD1 on 5 matching bases. Germline lookup yields CDR1 KGHSH and CDR2 LQKENI. Trimming took off 3 bases at V and 1 base at J, with 12 bases between the two ends. The length of the CDR3 is 15 residues. The CDR3 is CASSPRTDSNYGYTF. As DNA, the CDR3 is TGTGCCAGCTCACCGAGAACAGACAGTAACTATGGCTACACCTTC.

This chain joins TRBV30 and TRBJ2-5, with 7 bases lining up with TRBD2. The CDR3 loop spans 15 amino acids. Trimming took 0 bases from V and 4 from J; bases not matched to a gene: 8. The V gene's germline CDR1 is GTSNPN and CDR2 SVGIG (reference sequence). The CDR3, as DNA: TGTGCCTGGAGTGTACGGGCGGGAGCAGCAGAGACCCAGTACTTC. This translates into CAWSVRAGAAETQYF.

V is TRBV6-1 and J is TRBJ2-3; 9 positions match TRBD2. This CDR3 comprises 17 residues. The V gene end was trimmed by 1 base and the J gene end by 2 bases; junction bases not matched to a gene: 7. Germline loops: CDR1 MNHNS, CDR2 SASEGT. The CDR3 DNA is TGTGCCAGCAGTGAAGATTTTATAGCGGGGGACACAGATACGCAGTATTTT. Amino acid sequence: CASSEDFIAGDTDTQYF.

The J gene is TRBJ2-7, the V gene TRBV9; 7 bases align to TRBD2. Germline V gene sequence: CDR1 SGDLS, CDR2 YYNGEE. The V segment lost 2 bases and the J segment 3 bases; nucleotides outside the gene matches: 8. This CDR3 is built from 15 residues. CDR3: CASSVGGTTGYEQYF. CDR3 coding DNA: TGTGCCAGCAGCGTTGGTGGGACTACCGGCTACGAGCAGTACTTC.

The rearrangement uses TRBV29-1 and TRBJ2-5; weak D call: TRBD2 (5 bases). The germline gives CDR1 SQVTM, CDR2 ANQGSEA. Trimming removed 4 bases at V and 5 bases at J, with 26 bases between. CDR3 size: 17 residues. CDR3 bases: TGCAGCGTTGTGGAGGCGATGGCGGACCTGCAATCGGAGACCCAGTACTTC. Encoded protein: CSVVEAMADLQSETQYF.

This clone occurred once. The chain uses TRBV7-2 and TRBJ1-6; possibly TRBD1 for D (5 bases). Looked up from germline, CDR1 is SGHTA and CDR2 is FQGNSA. V gave up 4 bases and J gave up 4 bases, with 8 bases separating them. This CDR3 comprises 14 residues. This CDR3 reads CASSWTPYNSPLHF. In DNA form, the CDR3 reads TGTGCCAGCAGCTGGACACCTTATAATTCACCCCTCCACTTT.

DNA of the CDR3: TGTGCCAGCAGCTCCGGGGACAGGGGGAGAGAGACCCAGTACTTC. Translating gives CASSSGDRGRETQYF. The chain recombines TRBV5-4 with TRBJ2-5; 11 bases match TRBD1. The CDR3 loop spans 15 amino acids. Looked up from germline, CDR1 is SGHNT and CDR2 is YYREEE (reference sequence). The V segment lost 3 bases and the J segment 4 bases; nucleotides outside the gene matches: 5.